This T cell receptor beta chain was identified during a study of Ad26.COV2.S vaccination and SARS-CoV-2 variants. Study details: Donor was in the COV1001 Ad26.COV2.S trial arm.

Some clones are missing from TCRdb's copy, which holds only in-frame ones; the method was immunoSEQ multiplex PCR. The sample yields over 400,000 clones, around 92% seen once. The V and J ends lost 1 base and 4 bases respectively, with 10 bases between them. Germline CDR1 reads MDHEN; CDR2 reads SYDVKM. CDR3 size: 14 residues. Treatment meaning: some 19 received Ad26.COV2.S at low or high dose, single or two shots; several received placebo; per-sample allocation not given. Sampling occurred on day 63 after the first vaccine or placebo injection. The sample came from a Boston adult aged 18-55 years. This clonotype was obtained from a person between 18 and 59 years old who received the Ad26.COV2.S COVID-19 vaccine or a placebo. Material: peripheral blood, obtained in a trial of Ad26.COV2.S vaccine versus placebo. The J gene is TRBJ1-2, the V gene TRBV28; the D gene is possibly TRBD1 (6 bases). This CDR3 reads CASSLLSRGYGYTF. CDR3 coding DNA: TGTGCCAGCAGTTTATTGTCCAGGGGCTATGGCTACACCTTC.